These 31 T cell receptor beta chains were all obtained from the same sample, sequenced in a study of T cells in Graves' hyperthyroidism and ophthalmopathy. Amplification yielded TCR beta CDR3 regions, with RNA transcripts as the source. RT-PCR in the first round (using the HTBI primer set) targeted the TCR CDR3. One entry per CDR3 protein results from TCRdb running MiXCR on the multiplex PCR reads. The profile covers 190,000 or so distinct CDR3 sequences, with approximately 16% appearing a single time and over 35% taken by the ten largest. Input material: blood. Source of these receptors: a man in his forties with Graves' hyperthyroidism.

This rearrangement joins TRBV30 to TRBJ2-6, with D unclear. Germline V gene sequence: CDR1 GTSNPN, CDR2 SVGIG (reference sequence). The CDR3 has 12 amino acids. V lost 2 bases and J 1 base, leaving 0 bases between the germline ends. The CDR3 spells CAWSSGANVLTF. The DNA of the CDR3 is TGTGCCTGGAGTTCTGGGGCCAACGTCCTGACTTTC.

The V gene is TRBV7-3, the J gene TRBJ2-1; 14 bases fit TRBD2. Germline CDR1 reads SGHTA; CDR2 reads FQGTGA. This CDR3 region has 16 residues. The junction had 6 bases not matched to a gene; V was cut back by 5 bases and J by 6 bases. CDR3 DNA: TGTGCCAGCAGCCGACTAGCGGGGGGGCGGAGCAATGAGCAGTTCTTC. Encoded protein: CASSRLAGGRSNEQFF.

This rearrangement joins TRBV28 to TRBJ2-5, with D perhaps TRBD1 (7 bases). The length of the CDR3 is 15 residues. Germline V gene data show CDR1 as MDHEN and CDR2 as SYDVKM. Trimming took off 1 base at V and 1 base at J, with 10 bases between the two ends. The CDR3, as DNA: TGTGCCAGCAGTTTATCCCAGGGGGGCCAAGAGACCCAGTACTTC. Its protein product is CASSLSQGGQETQYF.

This clonotype has a count of ten or more. This chain joins TRBV12-3 or TRBV12-4 and TRBJ1-3; maybe TRBD1 (5 bases). Trimming pared 6 bases from V and 2 bases from J, leaving 11 bases between. The CDR3 consists of 14 residues. CDR3 sequence: CASSQWDPGNTIYF. DNA for the CDR3: TGTGCCAGCAGCCAATGGGACCCTGGAAACACCATATATTTT.

This clonotype was seen ten or more times. The chain has TRBV18 and TRBJ2-1, with TRBD1 as a possible D gene (6 bases). This CDR3 is built from 14 residues. V shed 3 bases and J shed 6 bases, with 12 bases lying between them. In germline, CDR1 is KGHSH, CDR2 LQKENI. The CDR3 region has the DNA TGTGCCAGCTCACCCAGTACAGGGACCAATGAGCAGTTCTTC. Its translation is CASSPSTGTNEQFF.

Ten or more counts support this clonotype. The chain couples TRBV7-9 to TRBJ2-3, with D possibly TRBD1 on 5 matching bases. Trimming took 5 bases from V and 3 from J, leaving 15 bases between them. Germline loops: CDR1 SEHNR, CDR2 FQNEAQ (reference sequence). This CDR3 region has 15 residues. CDR3 protein: CASSVPVTDTDTQYF. CDR3 coding DNA: TGTGCCAGCAGCGTACCGGTGACAGATACAGATACGCAGTATTTT.

This clonotype was observed many times. This sequence joins TRBV7-9 and TRBJ2-5, with TRBD1 matching over 10 bases. Germline lookup yields CDR1 SEHNR and CDR2 FQNEAQ (reference sequence). The CDR3 has 14 residues. With 5 bases clipped from V and 5 bases from J, the junction kept 5 bases outside the gene matches. The CDR3 DNA sequence: TGTGCCAGCAGCGTGGGACAGGGGATGGAGACCCAGTACTTC. Encoded protein: CASSVGQGMETQYF.

This clonotype has a handful of counts. The gene calls are TRBV9 and TRBJ2-5, with 10 bases fitting TRBD2. CDR3 length equals 14 residues. V lost 3 bases and J lost 10; bases outside the gene matches: 9. Germline values: CDR1 SGDLS, CDR2 YYNGEE. This chain's CDR3 is CASSEGLALADQYF. The CDR3 nucleotides read TGTGCCAGCAGCGAGGGACTAGCGCTCGCGGACCAGTACTTC.

The J gene is TRBJ1-5, the V gene TRBV20-1, with D tentatively TRBD1 (6 bases). This CDR3 region has 19 residues. Germline-derived CDR1 and CDR2 are DFQATT and SNEGSKA (reference sequence). Trimming removed 4 bases from V and 4 bases from J, with 29 bases in between. The CDR3 DNA reads TGCAGTGCTAAAATTGACTTCTCCATCCACAGGGATGGTAATCAGCCCCAGCATTTT. It codes for CSAKIDFSIHRDGNQPQHF.

The V and J genes are TRBV7-2 and TRBJ2-3, with unresolved D. Looked up from germline, CDR1 is SGHTA and CDR2 is FQGNSA. V gave up 4 bases and J gave up 4 bases, with 6 bases separating them. The CDR3 loop spans 12 amino acids. The CDR3 sequence: CASSWVADTQYF. The CDR3, as DNA: TGTGCCAGCAGCTGGGTGGCAGATACGCAGTATTTT.

The chain combines TRBV6-1 with TRBJ1-5, with TRBD1 as a possible D gene (5 bases). The CDR3 sequence is 15 residues long. V dropped 6 bases and J dropped 10 bases, with 22 bases sitting between them. Germline V gene lookup returns CDR1 MNHNS and CDR2 SASEGT. The CDR3 bases are TGTGCCAGCAGCCCCGGGGGGGGGGTAGGGATACCCCAGCATTTT. This encodes CASSPGGGVGIPQHF.

This clonotype has a count of ten or more. V gene TRBV12-3 or TRBV12-4 combines with J gene TRBJ1-4; no clear D gene. This CDR3 has 15 amino acids. The V and J ends lost 1 base and 7 bases respectively, with 13 bases between them. The chain's CDR3 is CASSLVQGGSEKLFF. Written as DNA, the CDR3 is TGTGCCAGCAGTTTAGTGCAAGGCGGGTCTGAAAAACTGTTTTTT.

This clonotype was counted many times. The genes are TRBV7-2 and TRBJ2-5; maybe TRBD2 (6 bases). The germline gives CDR1 SGHTA, CDR2 FQGNSA. V was clipped by 5 bases and J by 7 bases, with 14 bases between them. This CDR3 region has 13 residues. CDR3 sequence: CASSQQRAWTQYF. In nucleotides, the CDR3 is TGTGCCAGCAGCCAACAGCGGGCGTGGACCCAGTACTTC.

At least ten counts were recorded for this clonotype. This chain joins TRBV20-1 and TRBJ1-2; 8 nucleotides agree with TRBD1. The germline gives CDR1 DFQATT, CDR2 SNEGSKA (reference sequence). V was pared by 6 bases and J by 4 bases, with 4 bases of the junction left unmatched. The CDR3 consists of 12 residues. The CDR3 is CSALTGAYGYTF. DNA for the CDR3: TGCAGTGCGCTGACAGGGGCCTATGGCTACACCTTC.

By sample share, this clonotype is medium-sized. The CDR3 DNA follows: TGTGCCATCAGTGAGGACAGCTCCTACGAGCAGTACTTC. Its protein product is CAISEDSSYEQYF. The J gene is TRBJ2-7, the V gene TRBV10-3; TRBD1 is a possible D gene (5 bases). The germline gives CDR1 ENHRY, CDR2 SYGVKD. The CDR3 is 13 amino acids. V shed 2 bases and J shed 0 bases, with 5 bases lying between them.

This clonotype was seen ten or more times. The gene calls are TRBV7-2 and TRBJ1-2; D is possibly TRBD1 (6 bases). Germline assignment: CDR1 SGHTA and CDR2 FQGNSA. The germline V and J ends were trimmed by 3 bases and 8 bases, with 19 bases remaining between them. The CDR3 has 15 residues. CDR3 protein: CASSLDGQTPGGYTF. The CDR3 DNA reads as TGTGCCAGCAGCTTGGATGGACAGACCCCGGGGGGCTACACCTTC.

The V call is TRBV7-2, the J call TRBJ2-5; 9 nucleotides match TRBD2. The CDR3 loop spans 19 amino acids. In germline, CDR1 is SGHTA, CDR2 FQGNSA. Germline trimming cut 5 bases from V and 0 bases from J; bases unmatched to any gene: 16. The CDR3 protein is CASSPGLAGGRGYQETQYF. CDR3 sequence (DNA): TGTGCCAGCAGCCCCGGTCTTGCGGGGGGGCGGGGGTACCAAGAGACCCAGTACTTC.

The chain combines TRBV28 with TRBJ1-2; tentative D call: TRBD1 (6 bases). The CDR3 extends over 13 amino acids. Germline CDR1 reads MDHEN; CDR2 reads SYDVKM. The V and J ends lost 6 bases and 3 bases respectively, with 11 bases between them. The CDR3 bases are TGTGCCAGCAGGTTACAGGGTGACTATGGCTACACCTTC. Translated, it gives CASRLQGDYGYTF.

The table lists this clonotype with many counts. V and J are TRBV15 and TRBJ2-1; D is ambiguous. There are 13 residues in the CDR3. The V gene lost 1 base and the J gene lost 7 bases, with 8 bases spanning the gap. Looked up from germline, CDR1 is LNHNV and CDR2 is YYDKDF (reference sequence). CDR3 amino acids: CATSRVHGNEQFF. CDR3 sequence (DNA): TGTGCCACCAGCAGAGTCCATGGTAATGAGCAGTTCTTC.

A word on this clonotype: A much larger clone lies a single base off, so this may be a read error. This chain uses TRBV9 with TRBJ2-3; D is possibly TRBD1 (6 bases). CDR1 SGDLS and CDR2 YYNGEE come from the germline V gene. With 3 bases removed from V and 2 bases from J, the gap between germline ends came to 7 bases. This CDR3 region has 13 residues. The CDR3 loop is CASSGQVTDTQYF. The DNA for the CDR3 is TGTGCCAGCAGCGGACAGGTCACAGATACGCAGTATTTT.

This clonotype was counted ten times or more. The rearrangement joins TRBV9 to TRBJ2-5; D is perhaps TRBD1 (6 bases). The CDR3 runs to 14 residues. From germline, CDR1 is SGDLS and CDR2 YYNGEE. Trimming left V 4 bases short and J 5 bases short, with 15 bases between. The CDR3 sequence is CASSSHRVSETQYF. CDR3 DNA sequence: TGTGCCAGCAGCTCACACAGGGTATCGGAGACCCAGTACTTC. Supplemented by reference TRBV9 and TRBJ2-5, the full variable domain reads DSGVTQTPKHLITATGQRVTLRCSPRSGDLSVYWYQQSLDQGLQFLIQYYNGEERAKGNILERFSAQQFPDLHSELNLSSLELGDSALYFCASSSHRVSETQYFGPGTRLLVL.

The rearrangement uses TRBV6-1 and TRBJ2-2, with TRBD2 matching 16 bases. Trimming took 6 bases from V and 6 from J; bases not matched to a gene: 4. The CDR3 has 16 amino acids. The germline V gene has CDR1 MNHNS and CDR2 SASEGT. DNA for the CDR3: TGTGCCAGCAGCGAGGGACTAGCGGGGGGGGCCGGGGAGCTGTTTTTT. As protein: CASSEGLAGGAGELFF.

The chain is built from TRBV5-8 and TRBJ1-1; 8 nucleotides line up with TRBD1. The CDR3 has 15 amino acids. Germline V lookup: CDR1 SGHTS, CDR2 YDEGEE. V gave up 4 bases and J gave up 5 bases; unmatched junction bases: 10. CDR3 amino acids: CASSVDRGLRTEAFF. The CDR3 DNA sequence: TGTGCCAGCAGCGTCGACAGGGGCCTCCGTACTGAAGCTTTCTTT.

This clonotype was seen at least ten times. As DNA, the CDR3 is TGTGCCAGCAGCGCCAGAGCGGGGGGGCCTACAGATACGCAGTATTTT. It encodes CASSARAGGPTDTQYF. This sequence joins TRBV7-3 and TRBJ2-3; 10 nucleotides match TRBD2. Trimming at V came to 5 bases and at J to 3 bases, leaving 8 bases not matched to a gene. This CDR3 region has 16 residues. Germline CDR1 is SGHTA and CDR2 is FQGTGA.

This clonotype came up many times. The chain combines TRBV24-1 with TRBJ1-5; 8 bases match TRBD1. CDR1 and CDR2 (germline): KGHDR, SFDVKD. J lost 7 bases, V lost 2 bases, and 9 bases had no gene match. The CDR3 contains 16 residues. CDR3: CATSDSGTGYRQPQHF. CDR3 bases: TGTGCCACCAGTGATTCCGGGACAGGTTATCGACAGCCCCAGCATTTT.

This clonotype was seen at least ten times. The gene calls are TRBV28 and TRBJ1-2; no definite D call. Per the germline V gene, CDR1 is MDHEN and CDR2 is SYDVKM. With 2 bases removed from V and 8 bases from J, the gap between germline ends came to 9 bases. This CDR3 region has 12 residues. The CDR3 DNA reads TGTGCCAGCAGTTTAGAGGGAAGGGGCTACACCTTC. Protein sequence: CASSLEGRGYTF.

As concerns this clonotype: This may be a read error, as it is one base from a much larger clone. The V call is TRBV29-1, the J call TRBJ2-1, with 12 bases aligning to TRBD2. This CDR3 has 15 amino acids. V lost 6 bases and J lost 5; bases outside the gene matches: 8. CDR1 and CDR2 (germline): SQVTM, ANQGSEA. The CDR3 DNA is TGCAGCGTCCTAGCGGGGGGGCCGTCACACAATGAGCAGTTCTTC. Amino acids: CSVLAGGPSHNEQFF.

At least ten counts were recorded for this clonotype. The gene calls are TRBV5-1 and TRBJ2-6, with D maybe TRBD2 (6 bases). Germline-derived CDR1 and CDR2 are SGHRS and YFSETQ. CDR3 length: 19 residues. V was pared by 3 bases and J by 4 bases, with 23 bases between. The CDR3 nucleotides read TGCGCCAGCAGCTGGGGCCCGGGACTGGGGCTAGGAGGGGCCAACGTCCTGACTTTC. This encodes CASSWGPGLGLGGANVLTF.

The chain uses TRBV15 and TRBJ2-7, with 8 bases lining up with TRBD2. Unmatched junction bases numbered 8, after V lost 0 bases and J lost 7 bases. CDR1 and CDR2 (germline): LNHNV, YYDKDF (reference sequence). This CDR3 is 15 amino acids long. In DNA, the CDR3 is TGTGCCACCAGCAGAGACCCGGGGGGGCCGTGGGAGCAGTACTTC. Protein: CATSRDPGGPWEQYF.

This clonotype was detected many times. V usage is TRBV20-1 and J usage is TRBJ2-7; D unresolved. In germline, CDR1 is DFQATT, CDR2 SNEGSKA (reference sequence). With 3 bases removed from V and 0 bases from J, the gap between germline ends came to 12 bases. This CDR3 has 14 residues. CDR3 sequence reads: CSARFLLSSYEQYF. CDR3 in DNA: TGCAGTGCTAGGTTCCTCCTAAGCTCCTACGAGCAGTACTTC.

Ten or more counts support this clonotype. V usage is TRBV20-1 and J usage is TRBJ1-4, with D hard to call. The V end lost 3 bases, the J end lost 4 bases, and 15 bases lay between the germline ends. CDR3 size: 15 residues. CDR1 is DFQATT, CDR2 SNEGSKA, per germline (reference sequence). The CDR3 region is CSASDEQSNNEKLFF. CDR3 nucleotide sequence: TGCAGTGCTAGCGATGAACAGAGTAATAATGAAAAACTGTTTTTT.